These 22 T cell receptor beta chains were sequenced from one sample in a study of early T cells in non-severe SARS-CoV-2 infection. Using its own MiXCR run on the 5' RACE reads, TCRdb lists one record per CDR3 protein. Here the sample spans fewer than 30,000 distinct CDR3 sequences, about 4.5% being singletons. The sequencing input was whole blood. All receptors derive from an adult who was a healthcare worker with PCR-confirmed SARS-CoV-2 infection or an uninfected control (not recorded which).

The chain recombines TRBV5-4 with TRBJ2-7, with 7 bases aligning to TRBD1. V trimming: 0 bases; J trimming: 0 bases; junction bases outside the gene matches: 9. This CDR3 is 17 amino acids long. From germline, CDR1 is SGHNT and CDR2 YYREEE (reference sequence). In DNA form, the CDR3 reads TGTGCCAGCAGCTTGGTTCCCACAGGGGACCTCTCCTACGAGCAGTACTTC. This encodes CASSLVPTGDLSYEQYF.

This clonotype has more than one count but fewer than ten. The chain couples TRBV11-2 to TRBJ1-1; 7 bases are shared with TRBD1. Germline CDR1 and CDR2: SGHAT and FQNNGV. This CDR3 contains 13 residues. V lost 1 base and J lost 7; bases outside the gene matches: 3. CDR3 nucleotides: TGTGCCAGCAGCTTAGCGGGACAGAATGAAGCTTTCTTT. It encodes CASSLAGQNEAFF.

This clonotype was seen many times. The V gene is TRBV29-1, the J gene TRBJ2-1; 11 bases align to TRBD1. The junction had 13 bases not matched to a gene; V was cut back by 8 bases and J by 7 bases. The germline gives CDR1 SQVTM, CDR2 ANQGSEA. This CDR3 region has 15 residues. The CDR3 nucleotides are TGCAGCAGCCTCTTGGGACAGGGGGGGTCAAATGAGCAGTTCTTC. This gives the protein CSSLLGQGGSNEQFF.

This chain uses TRBV12-3 or TRBV12-4 with TRBJ2-1, with 12 bases identical to TRBD2. The CDR3 covers 16 residues. J gave up 1 base and V 3 bases, and 1 base lay outside the gene matches. The CDR3 nucleotides are TGTGCCAGCAGTTTCACTAGCGGGAGGTCCTACAATGAGCAGTTCTTC. Its protein is CASSFTSGRSYNEQFF.

This clonotype was seen at least ten times. The CDR3: CASSFGEQFF. The CDR3 DNA sequence: TGTGCCAGCAGTTTTGGGGAGCAGTTCTTC. The rearrangement links TRBV28 to TRBJ2-1; D is undetermined. Germline-derived CDR1 and CDR2 are MDHEN and SYDVKM. CDR3 size: 10 residues. The ends were cut back, 3 bases at V and 10 bases at J, with 4 bases in the middle.

This clonotype came up many times. This chain links TRBV5-6 with TRBJ1-3, with D possibly TRBD1 on 6 matching bases. The germline gives CDR1 SGHDT, CDR2 YYEEEE. Between the trimmed V and J ends, which lost 3 bases and 4 bases, there was a span of 14 bases. The CDR3 extends over 15 amino acids. The CDR3 nucleotides are TGTGCCAGCAGCTCCTACACAGGGTTCGGAAACACCATATATTTT. Translating gives CASSSYTGFGNTIYF.

This clonotype was counted many times. This chain links TRBV11-2 with TRBJ2-7, with D uncertain. The CDR3 has 11 amino acids. Trimming left V 4 bases short and J 7 bases short, with 8 bases between. Germline CDR1 SGHAT, CDR2 FQNNGV. CDR3 nucleotides: TGTGCCAGCAGCTCCGCCATGGAGCAGTACTTC. It specifies CASSSAMEQYF.

This clonotype appeared many times. The rearrangement uses TRBV12-3 or TRBV12-4 and TRBJ2-5, with unresolved D. The CDR3 contains 11 residues. V dropped 3 bases and J dropped 5 bases, with 4 bases sitting between them. The CDR3 is CASSLVETQYF. CDR3 sequence (DNA): TGTGCCAGCAGTTTGGTTGAGACCCAGTACTTC.

This chain uses TRBV5-1 with TRBJ2-3, with TRBD2 as a possible D gene (7 bases). V gave up 4 bases and J gave up 3 bases, with 18 bases separating them. In germline, CDR1 is SGHRS, CDR2 YFSETQ. The length of the CDR3 is 16 residues. CDR3 DNA sequence: TGCGCCAGCAGCCCGGAGGCGGGGGCGGGAACAGATACGCAGTATTTT. This gives the protein CASSPEAGAGTDTQYF.

The V gene is TRBV28, the J gene TRBJ1-5; 9 nucleotides match TRBD1. V dropped 6 bases and J dropped 1; count of bases not matched to a gene: 4. The CDR3 spans 15 residues. Per germline, CDR1 MDHEN and CDR2 SYDVKM. Here the CDR3 DNA reads TGTGCCAGCAGATCCGGGACAGGGAGCAATCAGCCCCAGCATTTT. It encodes CASRSGTGSNQPQHF.

This clonotype was counted at least ten times. This chain joins TRBV4-1 and TRBJ1-5; TRBD1 might be the D (5 bases). V was cut by 1 base and J by 4 bases, with 8 bases left in between. CDR1 is MGHRA and CDR2 is YSYEKL in the germline V gene. The CDR3 contains 14 residues. CDR3 nucleotide sequence: TGCGCCAGCAGCCAAGGACAGCTAAATCAGCCCCAGCATTTT. Translation: CASSQGQLNQPQHF.

This clonotype occurred many times. V usage is TRBV28 and J usage is TRBJ2-7; TRBD2 aligns across 10 bases. The CDR3 consists of 14 residues. From germline, CDR1 is MDHEN and CDR2 SYDVKM. J was trimmed by 4 bases and V by 7 bases; bases with no gene match: 7. CDR3 loop: CASIPSGREYEQYF. The CDR3 DNA reads as TGTGCCAGCATACCTAGCGGGAGAGAGTACGAGCAGTACTTC.

This chain uses TRBV7-8 with TRBJ2-1; possible D gene TRBD2, 6 bases. CDR1 and CDR2 (germline): SGHVS, FQNEAQ. The CDR3 covers 15 residues. V dropped 2 bases and J dropped 4 bases, with 12 bases sitting between them. The CDR3, as DNA: TGTGCCAGCAGCTTATCTAGCGCCGCGTACAATGAGCAGTTCTTC. This sequence encodes CASSLSSAAYNEQFF.

This clonotype was detected ten times or more. The rearrangement links TRBV9 to TRBJ1-1; unclear D gene. Germline V lookup: CDR1 SGDLS, CDR2 YYNGEE. V was trimmed by 4 bases and J by 1 base, leaving 14 bases between them. The CDR3 extends over 15 amino acids. The CDR3 sequence: CASSPRRGRNTEAFF. The CDR3 DNA reads TGTGCCAGCAGCCCTCGGAGAGGGAGGAACACTGAAGCTTTCTTT.

In this sample, this clonotype turned up many times. The CDR3 is CASSAATGGGTDTQYF. In DNA, the CDR3 is TGTGCCAGCAGTGCCGCGACAGGGGGCGGAACAGATACGCAGTATTTT. J is TRBJ2-3 and V is TRBV6-5, with TRBD1 matching 10 bases. This CDR3 has 16 amino acids. From germline, CDR1 is MNHEY and CDR2 SVGAGI. V shed 5 bases and J 3 bases; nucleotides not matched to a gene: 8.

This clonotype was detected many times. The chain is built from TRBV10-3 and TRBJ2-3; TRBD1 or TRBD2 may be the D gene (6 bases each). Germline lookup yields CDR1 ENHRY and CDR2 SYGVKD. V was trimmed by 2 bases and J by 3 bases, leaving 12 bases between them. CDR3 length: 15 amino acids. The CDR3 bases are TGTGCCATCAGTGAGGATCGGGGGCGGACAGATACGCAGTATTTT. Its protein product is CAISEDRGRTDTQYF.

This clonotype was counted many times. This sequence joins TRBV6-2 or TRBV6-3 and TRBJ1-1, with D perhaps matching TRBD1 (5 bases). The CDR3 is made up of 12 amino acids. Trimming took 1 base from V and 5 from J, leaving 5 bases between them. CDR1 and CDR2 (germline): MNHEY, SVGEGT. The CDR3 DNA reads TGTGCCAGCAGTTACTGGGGGACTGAAGCTTTCTTT. Protein product: CASSYWGTEAFF.

This clonotype came up many times. The chain is built from TRBV30 and TRBJ1-2; possibly TRBD1 for D (6 bases). Trimming shortened V by 4 bases and J by 3 bases, and 9 bases separated the two germline ends. The CDR3 has 12 amino acids. Germline V gene sequence: CDR1 GTSNPN, CDR2 SVGIG (reference sequence). CDR3 sequence reads: CAWTGGDYGYTF. The DNA of the CDR3 is TGTGCCTGGACGGGGGGCGACTATGGCTACACCTTC.

This clonotype was observed many times. V and J are TRBV30 and TRBJ2-6; 11 nucleotides line up with TRBD2. From germline, CDR1 is GTSNPN and CDR2 SVGIG (reference sequence). Trimming removed 3 bases from V and 0 bases from J; junction bases left unmatched: 1. This CDR3 is built from 16 residues. The CDR3 sequence is CAWRTSGVSGANVLTF. CDR3 coding DNA: TGTGCCTGGAGGACTAGCGGGGTCTCTGGGGCCAACGTCCTGACTTTC.

Of note for this clonotype: This may be a read error, as it is one base from a much larger clone. The chain is built from TRBV7-3 and TRBJ2-1; D is unclear. The CDR3 spans 15 residues. Germline lookup yields CDR1 SGHTA and CDR2 FQGTGA. Trimming stripped 3 bases from V and 3 bases from J, with 12 bases between. CDR3 in DNA: TGTGCCAGCAGCTTTACGACCTTTAGCTACAATGAGCAGTTCTTC. Protein sequence: CASSFTTFSYNEQFF.

This clonotype was counted only a few times. The CDR3 sequence is CASSGAGGVSPLHF. The CDR3, as DNA: TGTGCCAGCTCGGGGGCAGGGGGCGTTTCACCCCTCCACTTT. The chain joins TRBV6-2 or TRBV6-3 to TRBJ1-6, with 8 bases fitting TRBD1. Trimming at V came to 8 bases and at J to 9 bases, leaving 9 bases not matched to a gene. Per germline, CDR1 MNHEY and CDR2 SVGEGT. This CDR3 contains 14 residues.

This clonotype occurred a few times. J is TRBJ2-7 and V is TRBV4-2; D gene ambiguous. V lost 1 base, J lost 3 bases, and 10 bases lay in between. This CDR3 is 14 amino acids long. Germline CDR1 LGHNA, CDR2 YNFKEQ. The DNA of the CDR3 is TGTGCCAGCAGCCAAGGGAGTGGCCGCTACGAGCAGTACTTC. Protein sequence: CASSQGSGRYEQYF.